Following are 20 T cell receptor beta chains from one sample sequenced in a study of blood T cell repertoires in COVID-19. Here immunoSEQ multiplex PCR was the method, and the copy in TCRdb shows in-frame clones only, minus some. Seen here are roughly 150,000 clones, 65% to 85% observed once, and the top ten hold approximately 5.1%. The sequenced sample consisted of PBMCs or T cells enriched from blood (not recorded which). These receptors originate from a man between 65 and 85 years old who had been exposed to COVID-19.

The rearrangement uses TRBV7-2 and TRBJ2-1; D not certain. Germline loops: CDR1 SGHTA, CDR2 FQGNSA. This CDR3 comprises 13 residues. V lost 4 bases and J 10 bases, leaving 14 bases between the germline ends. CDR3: CASSSDSSREQFF. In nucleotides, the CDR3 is TGTGCCAGCAGCTCTGACTCCTCGCGGGAGCAGTTCTTC.

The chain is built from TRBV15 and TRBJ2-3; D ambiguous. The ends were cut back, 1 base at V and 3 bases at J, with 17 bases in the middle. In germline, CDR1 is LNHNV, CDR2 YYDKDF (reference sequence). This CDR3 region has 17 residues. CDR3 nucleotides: TGTGCCACCAGCAGAGGTTTGAGCGTAAGAAAGACAGATACGCAGTATTTT. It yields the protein CATSRGLSVRKTDTQYF.

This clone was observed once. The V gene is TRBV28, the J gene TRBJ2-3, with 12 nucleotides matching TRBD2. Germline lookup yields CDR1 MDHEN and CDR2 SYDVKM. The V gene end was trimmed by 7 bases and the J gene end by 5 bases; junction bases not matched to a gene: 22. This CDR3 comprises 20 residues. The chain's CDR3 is CASILVRTSGIPIGGDTQYF. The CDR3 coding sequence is TGTGCCAGCATCCTCGTAAGGACTAGCGGGATCCCCATCGGTGGAGATACGCAGTATTTT.

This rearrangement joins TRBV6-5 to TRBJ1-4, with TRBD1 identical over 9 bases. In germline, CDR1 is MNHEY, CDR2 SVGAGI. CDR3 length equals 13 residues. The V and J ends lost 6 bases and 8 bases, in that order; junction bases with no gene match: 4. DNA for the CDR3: TGTGCCAGCAGGGGGACAGGGAGGGAAAAACTGTTTTTT. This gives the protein CASRGTGREKLFF.

CDR3 DNA: TGTGCCAGCAGTTACCCGGCAGGGGGCTACGAGCAGTACTTC. This translates into CASSYPAGGYEQYF. V and J are TRBV6-2 or TRBV6-3 and TRBJ2-7; 7 nucleotides agree with TRBD1. The CDR3 runs 14 residues. V dropped 2 bases and J dropped 3; count of bases not matched to a gene: 4. Germline values: CDR1 MNHEY, CDR2 SVGEGT.

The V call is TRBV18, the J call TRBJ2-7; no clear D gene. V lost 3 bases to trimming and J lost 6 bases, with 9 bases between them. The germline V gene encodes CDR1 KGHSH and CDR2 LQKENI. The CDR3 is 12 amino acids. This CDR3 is CASSPTPSEQYF. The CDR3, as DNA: TGTGCCAGCTCACCGACACCGTCCGAGCAGTACTTC.

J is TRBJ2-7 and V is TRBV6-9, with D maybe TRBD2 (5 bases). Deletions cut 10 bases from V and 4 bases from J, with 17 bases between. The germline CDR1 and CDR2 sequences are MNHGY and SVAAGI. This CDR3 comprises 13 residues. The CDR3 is CATRRRRRYEQYF. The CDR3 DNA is TGTGCCACCCGCCGCCGGCGGAGGTACGAGCAGTACTTC.

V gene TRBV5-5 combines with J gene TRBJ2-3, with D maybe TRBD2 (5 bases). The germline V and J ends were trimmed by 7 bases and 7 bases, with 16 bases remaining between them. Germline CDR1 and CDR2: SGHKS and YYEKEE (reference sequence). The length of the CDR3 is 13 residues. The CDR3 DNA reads TGTGCCAGCGAAAAAGCCGGGGTATATACGCAGTATTTT. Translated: CASEKAGVYTQYF.

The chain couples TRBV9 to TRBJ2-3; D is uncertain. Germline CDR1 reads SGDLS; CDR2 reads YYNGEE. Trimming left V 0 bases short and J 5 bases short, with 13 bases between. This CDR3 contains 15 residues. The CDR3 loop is CASSVGPRAEDTQYF. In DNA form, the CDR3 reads TGTGCCAGCAGCGTAGGGCCTAGAGCCGAAGATACGCAGTATTTT.

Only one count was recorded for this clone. CDR3 in amino acids: CAWRPSGVTYNEQFF. CDR3 nucleotides: TGTGCCTGGAGACCTAGCGGGGTTACCTACAATGAGCAGTTCTTC. The chain is built from TRBV30 and TRBJ2-1; 9 bases align to TRBD2. The germline V gene has CDR1 GTSNPN and CDR2 SVGIG (reference sequence). The CDR3 is 15 amino acids. V lost 3 bases, J lost 2 bases, and 5 bases stayed unmatched.

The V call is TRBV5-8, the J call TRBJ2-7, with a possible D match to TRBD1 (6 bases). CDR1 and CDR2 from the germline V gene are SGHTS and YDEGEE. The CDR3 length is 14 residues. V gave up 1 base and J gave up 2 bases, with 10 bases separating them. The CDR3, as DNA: TGTGCCAGCAGCTTGTATAGGACAGCCTACGAGCAGTACTTC. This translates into CASSLYRTAYEQYF. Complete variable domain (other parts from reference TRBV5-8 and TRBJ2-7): EAGVTQSPTHLIKTRGQQATLRCSPISGHTSVYWYQQALGLGLQFLLWYDEGEERNRGNFPPRFSGRQFPNYSSELNVNALELEDSALYLCASSLYRTAYEQYFGPGTRLTVT.

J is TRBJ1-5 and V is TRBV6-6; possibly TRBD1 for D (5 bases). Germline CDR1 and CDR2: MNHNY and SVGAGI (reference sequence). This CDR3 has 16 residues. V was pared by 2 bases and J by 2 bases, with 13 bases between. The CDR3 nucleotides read TGTGCCAGCAGTTACGCGCGGGGGTTTGGCAATCAGCCCCAGCATTTT. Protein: CASSYARGFGNQPQHF.

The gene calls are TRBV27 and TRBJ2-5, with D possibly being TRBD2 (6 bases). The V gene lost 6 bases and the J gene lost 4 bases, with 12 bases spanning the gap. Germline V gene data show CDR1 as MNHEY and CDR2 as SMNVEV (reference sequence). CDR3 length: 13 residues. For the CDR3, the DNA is TGTGCCAGCAGCCCCCGGAGGGGAGAGACCCAGTACTTC. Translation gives CASSPRRGETQYF.

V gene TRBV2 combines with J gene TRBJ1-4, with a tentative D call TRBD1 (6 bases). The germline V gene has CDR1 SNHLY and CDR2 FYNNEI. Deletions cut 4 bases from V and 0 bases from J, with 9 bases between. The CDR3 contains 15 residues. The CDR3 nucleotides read TGTGCCAGCAGTGTCAGGGGACCAACTAATGAAAAACTGTTTTTT. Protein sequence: CASSVRGPTNEKLFF.

The chain's CDR3 is CASSFDRGLGYTF. CDR3 DNA: TGTGCCAGCAGTTTTGACAGGGGGCTAGGCTACACCTTC. The chain joins TRBV12-3 or TRBV12-4 to TRBJ1-2, with 10 bases that match TRBD1. The CDR3 spans 13 residues. The V segment lost 3 bases and the J segment 8 bases; nucleotides outside the gene matches: 3.

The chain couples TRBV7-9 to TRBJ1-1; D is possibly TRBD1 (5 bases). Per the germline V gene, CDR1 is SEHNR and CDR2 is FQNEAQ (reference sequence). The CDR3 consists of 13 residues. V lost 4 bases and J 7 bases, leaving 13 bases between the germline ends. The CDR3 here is CASSSLDTREAFF. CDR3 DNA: TGTGCCAGCAGCTCCTTGGACACTCGTGAAGCTTTCTTT. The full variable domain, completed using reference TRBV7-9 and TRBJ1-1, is DTGVSQNPRHKITKRGQNVTFRCDPISEHNRLYWYRQTLGQGPEFLTYFQNEAQLEKSRLLSDRFSAERPKGSFSTLEIQRTEQGDSAMYLCASSSLDTREAFFGQGTRLTVV.

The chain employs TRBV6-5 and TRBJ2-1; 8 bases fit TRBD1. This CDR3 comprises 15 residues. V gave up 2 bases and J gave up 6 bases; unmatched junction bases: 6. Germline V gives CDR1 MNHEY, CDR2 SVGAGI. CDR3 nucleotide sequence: TGTGCCAGCAGTTACGACAGGGGTGTGAGCAATGAGCAGTTCTTC. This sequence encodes CASSYDRGVSNEQFF.

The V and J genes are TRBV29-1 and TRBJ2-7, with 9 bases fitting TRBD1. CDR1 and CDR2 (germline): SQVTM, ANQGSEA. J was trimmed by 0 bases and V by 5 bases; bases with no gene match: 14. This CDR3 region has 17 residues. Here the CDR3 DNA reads TGCAGCGTTCGGGGGTCTAATCGGGACAGGGACTCCTACGAGCAGTACTTC. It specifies CSVRGSNRDRDSYEQYF.

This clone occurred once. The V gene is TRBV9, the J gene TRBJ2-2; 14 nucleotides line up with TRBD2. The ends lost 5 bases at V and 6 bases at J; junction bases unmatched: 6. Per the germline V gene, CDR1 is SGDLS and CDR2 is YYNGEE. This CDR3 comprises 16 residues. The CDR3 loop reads CASSARLAGGPGELFF. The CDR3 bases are TGTGCCAGCAGTGCTCGACTAGCGGGAGGGCCCGGGGAGCTGTTTTTT.

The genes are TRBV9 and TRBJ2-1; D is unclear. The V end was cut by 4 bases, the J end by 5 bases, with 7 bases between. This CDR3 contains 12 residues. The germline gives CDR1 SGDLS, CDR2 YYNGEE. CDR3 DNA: TGTGCCAGCAGCCCTCTTAACAATGAGCAGTTCTTC. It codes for CASSPLNNEQFF.